Included here is one T cell receptor beta chain sequence, with context. Its antigen is not known. Germline values: CDR1 LNHDA, CDR2 SQIVND (reference sequence). The CDR3 runs to 15 residues. Trimming cost V 5 bases and J 4 bases, with 17 bases left between them. CDR3-region Arm-PCR and iRepertoire HTBI primers produced the TCR beta libraries. TCRdb re-called the multiplex PCR reads with MiXCR, one entry per CDR3 protein. The data hold 500,000 to 700,000 distinct CDR3 sequences, with around 30% observed a single time. This entry comes from a study of regulatory T cells in long-lasting Graves disease. Study summary: Those with persistent Graves' disease had received antithyroid drugs for over 5 years with positive TSH receptor antibodies. The study, taken as a whole, reports: Compared with new cases, persistent Graves' patients showed reduced TCR diversity. Persistent disease was associated with favored TRBV28 usage and with favored use of TRBJ1-2 and TRBJ2-5. Among persistent patients, a larger number of public clonotypes were shared (about 3,000) than among newly diagnosed patients (966).

Stated time point: persistent/refractory GD, antithyroid drugs over 5 years with positive TRAb. RNA isolated from PBMCs was used to make the TCR library. The starting material was peripheral blood mononuclear cells (PBMCs), obtained when the disease was refractory, from a patient treated with antithyroid drugs. V is TRBV19 and J is TRBJ1-2, with a possible D match to TRBD1 (6 bases). The sequence was collected from a female donor with Graves disease. The CDR3 region has the DNA TGTGCCAGTAGTGCCGCGGGGGGCGGCATCTATGGCTACACCTTC. The encoded protein is CASSAAGGGIYGYTF.